This T cell receptor (delta chain) was observed in a study of gamma-delta T cells after stem cell transplantation. CDR3 length equals 19 residues. Germline CDR1 and CDR2: GEAIGNYY and EKD. The V end lost 0 bases, the J end lost 0 bases, and 14 bases lay between the germline ends. TCRdb re-processed the RT-PCR reads via CATT. The sample has about 13,000 delta-chain clones, roughly 34% seen once; the top ten hold 3.5% to 4%. The origin of this receptor is a human donor. It is not recorded whose cells these are; they may come from a transplant donor. This chain links TRDV2 with TRDJ3, with a weak D call TRDD3 (6 bases). Material for sequencing was gamma-delta T cells. This chain's CDR3 is CACDTGDPFFSWDTRQMFF. CDR3 sequence (DNA): TGTGCCTGTGACACCGGGGATCCTTTTTTCTCCTGGGACACCCGACAGATGTTTTTC.